These T cell receptor beta chains were read from a single sample in a study of human T cells and chemical hapten exposure. Each CDR3 protein is one row after TCRdb ran MiXCR on the RACE reads. The sample gives around 82,000 distinct CDR3 sequences, 6.5% to 8.5% of which show up once; approximately 1.2% is in the top ten. Here the sequenced sample was whole blood, taken in connection with sensitization to the hapten diphenylcyclopropenone (DPC). The receptors were gathered from a woman aged 25 to 39 with alopecia areata. Some clones in this sample may be carry-over from other donors' samples. CDR3s include the opening cysteine and the closing phenylalanine or tryptophan. The D gene is left open where the match is weak. Size values are once, few and many counts, or a class for expanded clones, and some rows have none.

d_call	cdr3_length	v_call	clone_size	j_call	cdr3_aa	cdr3_nt
.	15	TRBV5-1	many	TRBJ1-6	CASSLAGVINSPLHF	TGCGCCAGCAGCTTGGCTGGGGTAATTAATTCACCCCTCCACTTT
.	14	TRBV5-3	many	TRBJ2-1	CARSLAYVYNEQFF	TGTGCCAGAAGCTTGGCCTACGTATACAATGAGCAGTTCTTC
TRBD2	16	TRBV20-1	few	TRBJ2-3	CSARRGTSGVLDTQYF	TGCAGTGCTAGAAGAGGGACTAGCGGGGTCCTAGATACGCAGTATTTT
.	15	TRBV3-1	many	TRBJ2-2	CASSQRGPNTGELFF	TGTGCCAGCAGCCAACGGGGGCCAAACACCGGGGAGCTGTTTTTT
TRBD2	14	TRBV12-5	.	TRBJ2-3	CASAQRGGADTQYF	TGTGCTAGTGCCCAGCGGGGGGGGGCAGATACGCAGTATTTT
TRBD1	19	TRBV3-1	many	TRBJ2-7	CASSQDLITPDRERDEQYF	TGTGCCAGCAGCCAAGATCTGATTACCCCGGACAGGGAGCGAGACGAGCAGTACTTC
.	15	TRBV18	.	TRBJ1-1	CASSPSRTDRSEAFF	TGTGCCAGCTCACCAAGCCGGACGGACAGATCTGAAGCTTTCTTT
TRBD2	15	TRBV15	many	TRBJ2-3	CATSSGGPLTDTQYF	TGTGCCACCAGTAGCGGGGGGCCCCTCACAGATACGCAGTATTTT
.	15	TRBV7-9	many	TRBJ2-5	CASSLDGTNQETQYF	TGTGCCAGCAGCTTAGACGGGACAAACCAAGAGACCCAGTACTTC
TRBD1	15	TRBV4-1	few	TRBJ1-4	CASSQDGTGEEKLFF	TGCGCCAGCAGCCAAGATGGGACAGGGGAAGAAAAACTGTTTTTT
.	15	TRBV7-3	many	TRBJ1-6	CASSQLQGHNSPLHF	TGTGCCAGCAGCCAGCTACAGGGACATAATTCACCCCTCCACTTT
.	16	TRBV7-3	few	TRBJ2-7	CASSSTPTRTAYEQYF	TGTGCCAGCAGCTCCACACCCACCCGGACAGCCTACGAGCAGTACTTC
.	15	TRBV7-6	many	TRBJ2-1	CASSSAGRSSNEQFF	TGTGCCAGCAGCTCGGCGGGCAGATCATCGAATGAGCAGTTCTTC
.	11	TRBV20-1	many	TRBJ2-1	CSAPTYNEQFF	TGCAGTGCCCCGACATACAATGAGCAGTTCTTC
.	15	TRBV20-1	many	TRBJ2-3	CSASWGATSTDTQYF	TGCAGTGCTTCGTGGGGGGCTACAAGCACAGATACGCAGTATTTT
.	15	TRBV18	many	TRBJ1-1	CASSPDGAENTEAFF	TGTGCCAGCTCACCTGATGGGGCCGAAAACACTGAAGCTTTCTTT
.	16	TRBV19	few	TRBJ2-6	CASRQGWLSGANVLTF	TGTGCCAGTAGGCAGGGATGGCTCTCTGGGGCCAACGTCCTGACTTTC
.	12	TRBV18	many	TRBJ1-4	CASSTGLEKLFF	TGTGCCAGCTCAACGGGACTGGAAAAACTGTTTTTT
TRBD1	12	TRBV29-1	many	TRBJ2-5	CSVEKQDRAQYF	TGCAGCGTTGAAAAACAGGACAGGGCCCAGTACTTC
TRBD2	15	TRBV12-3/TRBV12-4	.	TRBJ2-3	CASSQLAGGTDTQYF	TGTGCCAGCAGTCAGCTAGCGGGGGGCACAGATACGCAGTATTTT
.	16	TRBV5-1	many	TRBJ2-6	CASSLVSRSGANVLTF	TGCGCCAGCAGCTTAGTTTCCCGCTCTGGGGCCAACGTCCTGACTTTC
.	11	TRBV7-9	many	TRBJ1-1	CASRGNTEAFF	TGTGCCAGCAGGGGTAACACTGAAGCTTTCTTT
.	15	TRBV5-1	.	TRBJ1-5	CASSLGQFPNQPQHF	TGCGCCAGCAGCTTGGGACAGTTTCCAAATCAGCCCCAGCATTTT
.	14	TRBV11-1	many	TRBJ2-5	CASSFRGVPETQYF	TGTGCCAGCAGCTTTCGGGGAGTCCCCGAGACCCAGTACTTC
.	14	TRBV12-3/TRBV12-4	few	TRBJ1-1	CASSLKGGTTEAFF	TGTGCCAGCAGTTTAAAGGGAGGGACCACTGAAGCTTTCTTT
.	11	TRBV29-1	few	TRBJ1-3	CSVRSGNTIYF	TGCAGCGTTAGGTCTGGAAACACCATATATTTT
.	11	TRBV12-3/TRBV12-4	many	TRBJ1-6	CARKWHSPLHF	TGTGCCAGGAAGTGGCATTCACCCCTCCACTTT
.	14	TRBV6-5	many	TRBJ2-1	CASSYRQGGRKQFF	TGTGCCAGCAGTTATAGGCAGGGGGGGAGGAAGCAGTTCTTC
TRBD1	12	TRBV29-1	few	TRBJ2-7	CSVGQGTHEQYF	TGCAGCGTCGGACAGGGGACCCACGAGCAGTACTTC
.	17	TRBV10-3	many	TRBJ1-3	CAISGGKGEAILNTIYF	TGTGCCATCAGTGGGGGTAAAGGGGAAGCGATACTAAACACCATATATTTT
.	15	TRBV6-5	.	TRBJ1-1	CACQSQGNLNTEAFF	TGTGCCTGCCAATCTCAGGGGAACCTTAACACTGAAGCTTTCTTT
.	12	TRBV29-1	few	TRBJ1-1	CSVGTHGGEAFF	TGCAGCGTTGGGACCCATGGGGGTGAAGCTTTCTTT
TRBD1	15	TRBV2	.	TRBJ1-2	CASKGTGVEDYGYTF	TGTGCCAGCAAGGGGACAGGGGTTGAAGACTATGGCTACACCTTC
.	14	TRBV4-1	.	TRBJ1-2	CASSHEGRNYGYTF	TGCGCCAGCAGCCATGAGGGGCGAAACTATGGCTACACCTTC
.	15	TRBV12-3/TRBV12-4	few	TRBJ2-1	CASRPGRSSYNEQFF	TGTGCCAGCAGGCCCGGACGGTCCTCCTACAATGAGCAGTTCTTC
TRBD2	14	TRBV9	.	TRBJ2-1	CASSVSGGVNEQFF	TGTGCCAGCAGCGTATCGGGGGGGGTCAATGAGCAGTTCTTC
.	13	TRBV6-6	.	TRBJ1-1	CASSYRTDPADFF	TGTGCCAGCAGTTACCGGACAGACCCTGCGGATTTCTTT
.	13	TRBV18	many	TRBJ1-1	CASSPQRNTEAFF	TGTGCCAGCTCACCACAGAGGAACACTGAAGCTTTCTTT
TRBD2	15	TRBV20-1	many	TRBJ2-7	CSARDPLAGGYEQYF	TGCAGTGCTAGAGACCCGCTAGCGGGGGGCTACGAGCAGTACTTC